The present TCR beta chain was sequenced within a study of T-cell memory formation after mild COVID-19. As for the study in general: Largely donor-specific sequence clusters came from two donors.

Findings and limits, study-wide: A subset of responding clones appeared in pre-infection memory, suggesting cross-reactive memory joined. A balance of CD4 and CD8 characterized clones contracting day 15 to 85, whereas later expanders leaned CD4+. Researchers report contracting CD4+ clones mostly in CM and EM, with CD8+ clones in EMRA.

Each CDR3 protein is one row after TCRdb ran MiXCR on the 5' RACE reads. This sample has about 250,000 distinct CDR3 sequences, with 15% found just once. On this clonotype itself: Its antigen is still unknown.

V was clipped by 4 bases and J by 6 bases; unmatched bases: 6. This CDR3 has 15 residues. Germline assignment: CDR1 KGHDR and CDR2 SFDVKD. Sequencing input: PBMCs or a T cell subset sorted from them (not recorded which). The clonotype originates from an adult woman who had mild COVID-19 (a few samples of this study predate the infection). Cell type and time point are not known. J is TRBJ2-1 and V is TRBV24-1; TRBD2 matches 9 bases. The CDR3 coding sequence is TGTGCCACCAGTGACCCTAGCGGGGCGATCAATGAGCAGTTCTTC. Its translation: CATSDPSGAINEQFF.